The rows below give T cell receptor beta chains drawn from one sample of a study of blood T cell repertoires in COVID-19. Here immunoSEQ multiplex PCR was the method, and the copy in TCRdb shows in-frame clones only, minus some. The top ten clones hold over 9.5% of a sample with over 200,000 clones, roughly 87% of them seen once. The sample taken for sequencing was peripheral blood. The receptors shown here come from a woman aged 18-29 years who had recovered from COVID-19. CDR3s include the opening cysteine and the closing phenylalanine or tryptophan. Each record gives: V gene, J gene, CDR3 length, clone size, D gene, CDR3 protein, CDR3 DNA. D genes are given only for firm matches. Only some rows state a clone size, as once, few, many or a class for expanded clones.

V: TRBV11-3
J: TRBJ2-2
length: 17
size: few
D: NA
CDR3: CASSLAYLQGGTGELFF
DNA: TGTGCCAGCAGCTTAGCCTATTTACAGGGCGGGACCGGGGAGCTGTTTTTT

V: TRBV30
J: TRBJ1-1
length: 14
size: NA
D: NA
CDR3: CAWSFGGTNTEAFF
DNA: TGTGCCTGGAGTTTTGGAGGAACGAACACTGAAGCTTTCTTT

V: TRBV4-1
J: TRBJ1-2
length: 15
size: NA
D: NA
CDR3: CASSQASGGVYGYTF
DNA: TGCGCCAGCAGCCAAGCGTCGGGGGGGGTCTATGGCTACACCTTC

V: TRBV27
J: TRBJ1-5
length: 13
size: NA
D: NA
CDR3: CASSLRANQPQHF
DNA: TGTGCCAGCAGTTTGCGCGCCAATCAGCCCCAGCATTTT

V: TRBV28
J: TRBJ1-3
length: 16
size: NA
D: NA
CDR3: CASRETALSSGNTIYF
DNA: TGTGCCAGCAGGGAGACAGCCCTGAGCTCTGGAAACACCATATATTTT

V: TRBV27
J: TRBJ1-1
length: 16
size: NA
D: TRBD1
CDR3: CASREGPGQGSTEAFF
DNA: TGTGCCAGCAGAGAGGGACCGGGACAGGGATCCACTGAAGCTTTCTTT

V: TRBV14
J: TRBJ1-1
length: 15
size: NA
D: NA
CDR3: CASSQQGSMNTEAFF
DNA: TGTGCCAGCAGCCAACAGGGTTCCATGAACACTGAAGCTTTCTTT

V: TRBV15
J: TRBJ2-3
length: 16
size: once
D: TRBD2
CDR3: CATSRDRGLAGDTQYF
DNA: TGTGCCACCAGCAGAGATCGGGGACTAGCGGGAGATACGCAGTATTTT

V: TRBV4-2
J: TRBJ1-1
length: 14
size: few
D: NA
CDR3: CASSQDRGGSEAFF
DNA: TGTGCCAGCAGCCAAGATCGGGGGGGCTCAGAAGCTTTCTTT

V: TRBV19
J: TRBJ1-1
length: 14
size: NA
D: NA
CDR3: CASRKRPGGTEAFF
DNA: TGTGCCAGTAGGAAACGACCCGGAGGTACTGAAGCTTTCTTT

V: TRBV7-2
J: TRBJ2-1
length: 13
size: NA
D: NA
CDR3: CASNPQGGNEQFF
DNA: TGTGCCAGCAATCCCCAGGGGGGCAATGAGCAGTTCTTC

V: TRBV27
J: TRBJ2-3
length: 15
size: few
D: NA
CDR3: CASSLVQGWTDTQYF
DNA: TGTGCCAGCAGTTTAGTTCAGGGCTGGACAGATACGCAGTATTTT

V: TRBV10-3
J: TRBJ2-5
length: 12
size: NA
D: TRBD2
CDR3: CASRPGGETQYF
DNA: TGTGCCTCGAGACCGGGAGGGGAGACCCAGTACTTC

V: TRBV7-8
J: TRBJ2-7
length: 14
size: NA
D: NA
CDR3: CASSLAGGPYEQYF
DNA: TGTGCCAGCAGCTTAGCCGGTGGGCCTTACGAGCAGTACTTC

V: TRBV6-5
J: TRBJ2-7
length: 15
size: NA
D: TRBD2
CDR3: CASSLGAGGSYEQYF
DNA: TGTGCCAGCAGTCTGGGAGCGGGAGGCTCCTACGAGCAGTACTTC

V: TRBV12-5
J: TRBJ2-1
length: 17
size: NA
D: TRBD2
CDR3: CASGLVGLAGPYNEQFF
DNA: TGTGCTAGTGGTTTGGTGGGGCTAGCGGGACCCTACAATGAGCAGTTCTTC

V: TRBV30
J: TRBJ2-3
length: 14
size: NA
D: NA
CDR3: CAWTLSSSTDTQYF
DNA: TGTGCCTGGACGTTGAGTTCTAGCACAGATACGCAGTATTTT

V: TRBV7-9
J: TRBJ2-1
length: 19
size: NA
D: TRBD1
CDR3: CASSSRGTDGKAHYNEQFF
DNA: TGTGCCAGCAGCTCCCGAGGGACAGACGGTAAGGCCCACTACAATGAGCAGTTCTTC

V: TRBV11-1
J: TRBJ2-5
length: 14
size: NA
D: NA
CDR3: CASSSNQNWETQYF
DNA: TGTGCCAGCAGCTCCAACCAGAATTGGGAGACCCAGTACTTC

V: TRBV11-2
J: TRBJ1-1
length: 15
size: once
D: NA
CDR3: CASSFIQGGNTEAFF
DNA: TGTGCCAGCAGCTTTATACAGGGTGGGAACACTGAAGCTTTCTTT

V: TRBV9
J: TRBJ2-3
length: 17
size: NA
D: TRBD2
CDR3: CASSPTGLAGLADTQYF
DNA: TGTGCCAGCAGCCCCACGGGACTAGCGGGTTTGGCAGATACGCAGTATTTT

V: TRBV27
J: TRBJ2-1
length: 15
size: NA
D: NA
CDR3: CASSFMRVSYNEQFF
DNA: TGTGCCAGCAGTTTCATGAGGGTCTCCTACAATGAGCAGTTCTTC

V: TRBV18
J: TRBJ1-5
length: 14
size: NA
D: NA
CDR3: CASSLQESNQPQHF
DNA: TGTGCCAGCTCACTACAGGAGAGCAATCAGCCCCAGCATTTT

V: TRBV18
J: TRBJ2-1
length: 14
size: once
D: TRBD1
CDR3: CASSRGRGVDEQFF
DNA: TGTGCCAGCTCCAGGGGGCGCGGTGTGGATGAGCAGTTCTTC

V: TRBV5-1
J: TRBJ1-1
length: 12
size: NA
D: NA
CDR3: CASSYGGTEAFF
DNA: TGCGCCAGCAGCTATGGGGGGACTGAAGCTTTCTTT

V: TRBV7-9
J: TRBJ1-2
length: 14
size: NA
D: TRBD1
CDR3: CASSLGQVDYGYTF
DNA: TGTGCCAGCAGCCTTGGACAGGTGGACTATGGCTACACCTTC

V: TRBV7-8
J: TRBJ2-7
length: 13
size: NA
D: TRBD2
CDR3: CASSLVGLAKQYF
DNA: TGTGCCAGCAGCTTAGTGGGACTAGCGAAGCAGTACTTC

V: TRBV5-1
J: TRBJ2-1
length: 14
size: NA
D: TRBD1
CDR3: CASSSGQSYNEQFF
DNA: TGCGCCAGCAGCTCGGGACAGAGCTACAATGAGCAGTTCTTC

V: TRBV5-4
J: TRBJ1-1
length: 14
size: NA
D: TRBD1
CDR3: CASSQGQKNTEAFF
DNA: TGTGCCAGCAGCCAGGGACAGAAAAACACTGAAGCTTTCTTT